This T cell receptor (beta chain) was found in a study of blood T cell repertoires in COVID-19. The CDR3 totals 16 residues. The protocol was immunoSEQ multiplex PCR, while the TCRdb copy is restricted to in-frame clones and leaves out a portion. The repertoire holds 130,000 or so clones, with roughly 85% as singletons. The TCR comes from a human donor in a cohort sampled during active COVID-19. The chain uses TRBV21-1 and TRBJ2-1; the table's D call, TRBD1, was not checked against the DNA. TRBV21-1 is a pseudogene. What was sequenced was peripheral blood. In nucleotides, the CDR3 is TGTGCCAGCAGCAAAGGGTTACAGGGAAGATACAATGAGCAGTTCTTC. Its translation is CASSKGLQGRYNEQFF.